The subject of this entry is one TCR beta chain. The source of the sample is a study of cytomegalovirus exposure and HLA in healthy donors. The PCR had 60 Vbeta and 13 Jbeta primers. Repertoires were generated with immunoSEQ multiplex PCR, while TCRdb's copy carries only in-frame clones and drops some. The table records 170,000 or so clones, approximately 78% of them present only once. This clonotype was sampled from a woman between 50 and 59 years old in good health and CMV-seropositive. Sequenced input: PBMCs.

CDR3 DNA sequence: TGTGCCAGTAGTATAGATGGGGGCGACTCTTATGGCTACACCTTC. Its translation: CASSIDGGDSYGYTF. The V and J genes are TRBV19 and TRBJ1-2; D perhaps matches TRBD1 (6 bases). This CDR3 has 15 amino acids. From germline, CDR1 is LNHDA and CDR2 SQIVND (reference sequence). V lost 0 bases and J 5 bases, leaving 13 bases between the germline ends.